This TCR beta chain comes out of a study of blood T cell repertoires in COVID-19. Trimming took off 0 bases at V and 0 bases at J, with 9 bases between the two ends. The CDR3 runs 16 residues. CDR1 and CDR2 (germline): ENHRY, SYGVKD. Data came from immunoSEQ multiplex PCR; TCRdb stores just in-frame clones and leaves some out. The data show some 170,000 clones, 70% to 85% seen once. Participants' reported clinical history set cohort assignment. Two consecutive negative NP/OP PCR tests, clearance, or resolved symptoms defined Cohort 3 recovery. The sequence came from a woman aged 50 to 65 who had recovered from COVID-19. Sequenced material: PBMCs or T cells enriched from blood (not recorded which). The chain joins TRBV10-3 to TRBJ1-5; D is undetermined. Here the CDR3 DNA reads TGTGCCATCAGTGAGTCCCCACAAGATAGCAATCAGCCCCAGCATTTT. Residues: CAISESPQDSNQPQHF.